The count of the clone carrying this T cell receptor beta chain is one. There are 14 residues in the CDR3. The V gene's germline CDR1 is SGHTA and CDR2 FQGTGA. The germline V and J ends were trimmed by 1 base and 7 bases, with 13 bases remaining between them. Researchers took RNA transcripts and amplified the TCR beta CDR3 regions from them. The TCR CDR3 was amplified in a first-round RT-PCR using the HTBI primer set. TCRdb re-analysed the multiplex PCR reads in MiXCR, keeping a single row per CDR3 protein. The sample lists about 500,000 distinct CDR3 sequences, roughly 15% occurring once. These data originate in a study of T cells in Graves' hyperthyroidism and ophthalmopathy.

The sample comprised blood. The V and J genes are TRBV7-3 and TRBJ1-2, with D perhaps matching TRBD1 (6 bases). This receptor was obtained from a woman aged 18-29 years with Graves' ophthalmopathy. This CDR3 reads CASSLSSGAGGYTF. The CDR3 nucleotides are TGTGCCAGCAGCTTAAGTTCGGGGGCCGGTGGCTACACCTTC. Complete variable domain (other parts from reference TRBV7-3 and TRBJ1-2): GAGVSQTPSNKVTEKGKYVELRCDPISGHTALYWYRQSLGQGPEFLIYFQGTGAADDSGLPNDRFFAVRPEGSVSTLKIQRTERGDSAVYLCASSLSSGAGGYTFGSGTRLTVV.